A selection of T cell receptor beta chains follows, all from one sample in a study of cytomegalovirus exposure and HLA in healthy donors. Assay used: immunoSEQ multiplex PCR; TCRdb lists only in-frame clones, some missing. The data show 240,000 or so clones, around 76% seen once. What was sequenced was PBMCs. The receptors shown here come from a woman aged 40-49 years in good health and CMV-seropositive. Both conserved end residues are part of each CDR3. The order of the fields is clone size, V gene, J gene, D gene, CDR3 protein, CDR3 DNA. D genes are given only for firm matches. Only some rows state a clone size, as once, few, many or a class for expanded clones.

clone_size: NA
v_call: TRBV4-3
j_call: TRBJ1-5
d_call: NA
cdr3_aa: CASSQGYGGGTSNQPQHF
cdr3_nt: TGCGCCAGCAGCCAAGGTTATGGGGGGGGGACTAGCAATCAGCCCCAGCATTTT

clone_size: NA
v_call: TRBV5-4
j_call: TRBJ2-3
d_call: NA
cdr3_aa: CASSPPSDTQYF
cdr3_nt: TGTGCCAGCAGCCCCCCCTCAGATACGCAGTATTTT

clone_size: NA
v_call: TRBV6-1
j_call: TRBJ2-5
d_call: NA
cdr3_aa: CASQLWETQYF
cdr3_nt: TGTGCCAGCCAACTCTGGGAGACCCAGTACTTC

clone_size: NA
v_call: TRBV7-9
j_call: TRBJ2-7
d_call: TRBD2
cdr3_aa: CASSLDSGRKNEQYF
cdr3_nt: TGTGCCAGCAGCTTAGATAGCGGGAGGAAAAACGAGCAGTACTTC

clone_size: few
v_call: TRBV6-1
j_call: TRBJ1-2
d_call: TRBD1
cdr3_aa: CASSERGTAFYGYTF
cdr3_nt: TGTGCCAGCAGTGAAAGGGGGACAGCCTTCTATGGCTACACCTTC

clone_size: NA
v_call: TRBV28
j_call: TRBJ2-7
d_call: TRBD1
cdr3_aa: CASRGRGHPYEQYF
cdr3_nt: TGTGCCAGCAGGGGCAGGGGGCACCCCTACGAGCAGTACTTC

clone_size: NA
v_call: TRBV30
j_call: TRBJ2-3
d_call: NA
cdr3_aa: CAWSSKGGTDTQYF
cdr3_nt: TGTGCCTGGAGCTCAAAGGGGGGCACAGATACGCAGTATTTT

clone_size: NA
v_call: TRBV19
j_call: TRBJ1-4
d_call: NA
cdr3_aa: CASSPGGTYNEKLFF
cdr3_nt: TGTGCCAGTAGTCCCGGAGGGACCTATAATGAAAAACTGTTTTTT

clone_size: NA
v_call: TRBV15
j_call: TRBJ2-7
d_call: TRBD1
cdr3_aa: CATSTGTGTYEQYF
cdr3_nt: TGTGCCACCAGTACCGGGACAGGGACCTACGAGCAGTACTTC

clone_size: few
v_call: TRBV11-2
j_call: TRBJ2-5
d_call: TRBD1
cdr3_aa: CASTGQGRTAQYF
cdr3_nt: TGTGCCAGCACAGGACAGGGACGTACGGCCCAGTACTTC